This TCR beta chain stems from a study of post-analysis software for immune sequencing data (dated by TCRdb to the mid-2010s). About the full investigation: Disease courses on record covered relapsing-remitting, secondary progressive and progressive-relapsing multiple sclerosis, though some patients had no subtype annotation. A subset of samples was prepared in parallel using single-end sample barcoding, then pooled and co-amplified after Illumina adapter ligation. Patient repertoires were compared against about a dozen previously published healthy control repertoires from donors aged roughly 6 to 25 years. General conclusions and limits of the study: Patients showed significantly higher frequencies than controls for a few TRBV segments, among them TRBV5-6, TRBV5-1 and TRBV20-1. Direct clustering with F measure revealed strong co-clustering of samples prepared in the same batch, which led to a batch-effect correction. Compared with controls, multiple sclerosis patients had significantly lower normalized Chao1 diversity, a finding suggesting substantial peripheral T-cell clonal expansion. The multiple sclerosis patient group was slightly younger than the control group.

Note on this clonotype: Its binding antigen is unknown. Per-base qualities were not stored, and no clone one base away is much larger.

The CDR3, from cysteine to phenylalanine, totals 13 residues. The CDR3 DNA has 39 bases and is translated from base 1. Trimming takes 5 bases from V and 5 bases from J, and the germline ends sit 12 bases apart. The germline V gene gives CDR1 as SNHLY and CDR2 as FYNNEI. To demonstrate the VDJtools post-analysis software, the study profiled TCR beta repertoires from the peripheral blood of about 13 young patients with multiple sclerosis. The multiple sclerosis patients were children and adolescents between roughly 6 and 17 years of age. Libraries came from PCR. Sequencing took place on an Illumina HiSeq 2500. To reduce PCR and sequencing biases, unique molecular identifiers were built into the TCR beta cDNA libraries. Roughly 0.5 million cDNA molecules were obtained per 1 to 10 million input T cells, so each molecule approximated one T cell. Patient libraries were prepared and sequenced with the same protocol used for the earlier healthy control dataset. Within a given batch, samples were prepared together, multiplexed and sequenced on the same HiSeq lane. Concerning the study's data processing: Raw barcoded reads were processed with MIGEC, discarding single-read molecular identifier groups before consensus assembly and CDR3 extraction. VDJtools was used for post-analysis of the clonotype tables, with diversity normalized by down-sampling every dataset to the smallest sample size. Repertoire overlap clustering matched CDR3 amino acid but not nucleotide sequences to correct batch-related cross-sample contamination. The public reads were quality trimmed at Q25 with fastp and then assembled into clones with MiXCR by TCRdb, keeping productive beta chains. Rows matching on CDR3 protein sequence are summarized as one entry with the most common DNA and genes. What appears here as the V and J calls and clone size reflects TCRdb's work, not the paper's. The sample table lists approximately 770,000 distinct CDR3 sequences, about 45% of them with a count of one. Of the sample, roughly 5.2% falls within the top ten clones.

Source material: blood. Here the chain combines TRBV2 and TRBJ2-5, and possibly TRBD1, on 6 matching bases. This sequence was found in a girl aged 5-17 years with multiple sclerosis. In nucleotides, the sequence is TGTGCCAGCAGTAAGGACAGAACGGAGACCCAGTACTTC. Its protein is CASSKDRTETQYF. The CDR3 plus the reference TRBV2 and TRBJ2-5 genes for the other parts give the full variable domain: EPEVTQTPSHQVTQMGQEVILRCVPISNHLYFYWYRQILGQKVEFLVSFYNNEISEKSEIFDDQFSVERPDGSNFTLKIRSTKLEDSAMYFCASSKDRTETQYFGPGTRLLVL.